These 5 T cell receptor beta chains were all obtained from the same sample, sequenced in a study of cytomegalovirus exposure and HLA in healthy donors. Use of 60 Vbeta and 13 Jbeta primers characterized the PCR. Sequencing was performed with immunoSEQ multiplex PCR; in TCRdb, only in-frame clones are kept and a portion is missing. Of about 120,000 clones detected, more than 60% appear once; the ten largest clones hold more than 3%. Sequenced material: PBMCs. The receptors were sampled from a young man in good health and CMV-seronegative.

The gene calls are TRBV12-5 and TRBJ1-1, with D maybe TRBD1 (6 bases). Per germline, CDR1 LGHNT and CDR2 FRNRAP. The V and J ends lost 0 bases and 1 base respectively, with 9 bases between them. This CDR3 region has 15 residues. The CDR3 region is CASGLVGTPNTEAFF. DNA for the CDR3: TGTGCTAGTGGTTTGGTGGGGACACCGAACACTGAAGCTTTCTTT.

This chain joins TRBV11-3 and TRBJ2-1, with 12 bases identical to TRBD2. V lost 5 bases to trimming and J lost 7 bases; unmatched junction nucleotides: 9. There are 16 residues in the CDR3. Germline lookup yields CDR1 SGHNT and CDR2 YENEEA. The CDR3, as DNA: TGTGCCAGCAGCCCCCCGACTAGCGGGAGCCAGAATGAGCAGTTCTTC. It translates to CASSPPTSGSQNEQFF.

The chain uses TRBV21-1 and TRBJ1-1. TRBV21-1 is a pseudogene. CDR3 size: 12 residues. Here the CDR3 reads CASSPRNTEAFF. In DNA form, the CDR3 reads TGTGCCAGCAGCCCTAGGAACACTGAAGCTTTCTTT.

This clone was observed once. The J gene is TRBJ2-2, the V gene TRBV30, with 10 bases lining up with TRBD2. The germline V gene has CDR1 GTSNPN and CDR2 SVGIG (reference sequence). V shed 3 bases and J 8 bases; nucleotides not matched to a gene: 6. The CDR3 loop spans 14 amino acids. The CDR3 DNA reads TGTGCCTGGAGAGGACTAGCGGTCGATGGGGAGCTGTTTTTT. This sequence encodes CAWRGLAVDGELFF.

The genes are TRBV9 and TRBJ1-2, with 7 bases aligning to TRBD1. Germline lookup yields CDR1 SGDLS and CDR2 YYNGEE. V lost 4 bases, J lost 1 base, and 10 bases stayed unmatched. This CDR3 contains 16 residues. The CDR3 DNA is TGTGCCAGCAGCATCCTCGACAGGGCCGTTAACTATGGCTACACCTTC. Residues: CASSILDRAVNYGYTF. The full variable domain, in which reference TRBV9 and TRBJ1-2 provide the parts outside the CDR3, is DSGVTQTPKHLITATGQRVTLRCSPRSGDLSVYWYQQSLDQGLQFLIQYYNGEERAKGNILERFSAQQFPDLHSELNLSSLELGDSALYFCASSILDRAVNYGYTFGSGTRLTVV.